Listed here are 24 T cell receptor beta chains from one sample, sequenced in a study of cytomegalovirus exposure and HLA in healthy donors. PCR employed 60 Vbeta and 13 Jbeta primers. The method was immunoSEQ multiplex PCR; TCRdb's version includes in-frame clones alone and lacks a portion of them. Of roughly 100,000 clones in the sample, approximately 64% were seen once. Sequenced: PBMCs. The source of these receptors is a woman in her forties or fifties in good health and CMV-seronegative.

CDR3 sequence: CASSVGGWGDEQFF. In DNA form, the CDR3 reads TGTGCCAGCAGCGTAGGGGGATGGGGCGATGAGCAGTTCTTC. The V and J genes are TRBV9 and TRBJ2-1; tentative D call: TRBD1 (5 bases). CDR1 is SGDLS and CDR2 is YYNGEE in the germline V gene. V lost 0 bases, J lost 8 bases, and 12 bases lay in between. CDR3 length: 14 amino acids. Looking up the rest from reference TRBV9 and TRBJ2-1 gives the full variable domain: DSGVTQTPKHLITATGQRVTLRCSPRSGDLSVYWYQQSLDQGLQFLIQYYNGEERAKGNILERFSAQQFPDLHSELNLSSLELGDSALYFCASSVGGWGDEQFFGPGTRLTVL.

The chain has TRBV29-1 and TRBJ1-5; no reliable D call. V lost 3 bases, J lost 3 bases, and 9 bases lay in between. CDR1 is SQVTM and CDR2 is ANQGSEA in the germline V gene. This CDR3 has 13 residues. The CDR3 region has the DNA TGCAGCGTTGATGACGGGTACAATCAGCCCCAGCATTTT. Amino acid sequence: CSVDDGYNQPQHF.

This chain links TRBV11-2 with TRBJ1-1, with no clear D. Between the trimmed V and J ends, which lost 5 bases and 0 bases, there was a span of 13 bases. The germline V gene has CDR1 SGHAT and CDR2 FQNNGV. This CDR3 is built from 15 residues. The CDR3: CASSLRLGVNTEAFF. The CDR3 DNA reads as TGTGCCAGCAGCCTTAGGTTAGGAGTGAACACTGAAGCTTTCTTT.

The V and J genes are TRBV5-6 and TRBJ1-6, with D uncertain. The CDR3 extends over 13 amino acids. The germline gives CDR1 SGHDT, CDR2 YYEEEE. V was trimmed by 2 bases and J by 13 bases, leaving 13 bases between them. The CDR3 DNA is TGTGCCAGCAGCTTTACCTCCCCGGGGCCCCTCCACTTT. It is translated as CASSFTSPGPLHF.

J is TRBJ2-5 and V is TRBV18, with D hard to call. CDR1 KGHSH and CDR2 LQKENI come from the germline V gene. The CDR3 is made up of 15 amino acids. V gave up 3 bases and J gave up 1 base, with 12 bases separating them. The DNA of the CDR3 is TGTGCCAGCTCACCGCTTGCTCAGTCCCAAGAGACCCAGTACTTC. It specifies CASSPLAQSQETQYF.

The genes are TRBV18 and TRBJ2-4; the D gene is possibly TRBD2 (5 bases). CDR1 KGHSH and CDR2 LQKENI come from the germline V gene. The CDR3 is 15 residues long. The V and J ends lost 2 bases and 8 bases respectively, with 16 bases between them. This CDR3 reads CASSPTGPLRDIQYF. The CDR3 DNA is TGTGCCAGCTCACCAACCGGGCCACTGAGGGACATTCAGTACTTC.

The genes are TRBV10-3 and TRBJ2-2; a possible D gene is TRBD1 (6 bases). The germline V gene encodes CDR1 ENHRY and CDR2 SYGVKD. Trimming took off 2 bases at V and 0 bases at J, with 7 bases between the two ends. This CDR3 spans 15 amino acids. CDR3 region: CAISEDRSNTGELFF. The DNA of the CDR3 is TGTGCCATCAGTGAGGACAGGTCGAACACCGGGGAGCTGTTTTTT.

This chain connects TRBV18 to TRBJ1-1; 8 nucleotides match TRBD1. Germline assignment: CDR1 KGHSH and CDR2 LQKENI. The CDR3 length is 16 residues. The V gene end was trimmed by 8 bases and the J gene end by 2 bases; junction bases not matched to a gene: 13. The DNA for the CDR3 is TGTGCCAGCCCACTCACGGACAGGGCTGCCAACACTGAAGCTTTCTTT. Encoded protein: CASPLTDRAANTEAFF.

Only a few counts were recorded for this clone. The chain carries TRBV18 and TRBJ2-3, with D tentatively TRBD1 (5 bases). CDR1 is KGHSH, CDR2 LQKENI, per germline. Trimming removed 0 bases at V and 2 bases at J, with 6 bases between. CDR3 length equals 14 residues. This chain's CDR3 is CASSPPTVTDTQYF. In DNA, the CDR3 is TGTGCCAGCTCACCACCGACAGTCACAGATACGCAGTATTTT.

This chain uses TRBV7-9 with TRBJ1-6; D is ambiguous. Germline values: CDR1 SEHNR, CDR2 FQNEAQ (reference sequence). The CDR3 has 14 residues. V lost 3 bases to trimming and J lost 7 bases, with 10 bases between them. CDR3 sequence: CASSFGAGNSPLHF. As DNA, the CDR3 is TGTGCCAGCAGCTTTGGTGCAGGAAATTCACCCCTCCACTTT.

This chain connects TRBV11-3 to TRBJ1-4, with TRBD1 matching over 7 bases. The CDR3 loop spans 15 amino acids. Germline CDR1 and CDR2: SGHNT and YENEEA. After removal of 1 base from V and 8 bases from J, the junction contained 7 bases not matched to a gene. The CDR3 is CASSLAVTGREKLFF. Written as DNA, the CDR3 is TGTGCCAGCAGCTTAGCGGTGACAGGGCGGGAAAAACTGTTTTTT.

In the case of this clone: The junction departs from germline at one end; a sequencing error may be responsible. The genes are TRBV7-7 and TRBJ2-2; the D is unclear. The germline gives CDR1 SSHAT, CDR2 FNYEAQ (reference sequence). This CDR3 contains 13 residues. DNA of the CDR3: TGTGCTAGCAGCCCAAGCGTCACCGGGGAGCTGTTTTTT. This sequence encodes CASSPSVTGELFF.

The chain is built from TRBV7-2 and TRBJ2-2; D gene ambiguous. CDR3 length equals 13 residues. The V gene lost 4 bases and the J gene lost 2 bases, with 5 bases spanning the gap. Germline CDR1 reads SGHTA; CDR2 reads FQGNSA. CDR3 coding DNA: TGTGCCAGCAGCTCCCCTAACACCGGGGAGCTGTTTTTT. Translation: CASSSPNTGELFF.

The chain is built from TRBV7-9 and TRBJ1-1; tentatively, D is TRBD1 (6 bases). In germline, CDR1 is SEHNR, CDR2 FQNEAQ (reference sequence). This CDR3 comprises 14 residues. The V end lost 6 bases, the J end lost 8 bases, and 19 bases lay between the germline ends. The CDR3 region is CASRSTGSSREAFF. The DNA for the CDR3 is TGTGCCAGCAGGTCAACAGGGAGCTCCCGCGAAGCTTTCTTT.

V usage is TRBV10-3 and J usage is TRBJ2-3, with TRBD2 as a possible D gene (7 bases). This CDR3 contains 15 residues. Trimming removed 3 bases from V and 5 bases from J, with 15 bases in between. Germline loops: CDR1 ENHRY, CDR2 SYGVKD. The CDR3: CAISEIGGQVDTQYF. In DNA, the CDR3 is TGTGCCATCAGTGAAATCGGGGGGCAGGTAGATACGCAGTATTTT.

This chain uses TRBV6-1 with TRBJ2-1; 10 positions agree with TRBD2. The CDR3 has 15 amino acids. Looked up from germline, CDR1 is MNHNS and CDR2 is SASEGT. V gave up 6 bases and J gave up 5 bases; unmatched junction bases: 7. The CDR3 here is CASRVAGGTDNEQFF. The CDR3 bases are TGTGCCAGCAGAGTAGCGGGAGGTACCGACAATGAGCAGTTCTTC.

The chain joins TRBV19 to TRBJ2-7; 9 positions agree with TRBD2. The CDR3 loop spans 14 amino acids. The V gene's germline CDR1 is LNHDA and CDR2 SQIVND (reference sequence). With V trimmed by 5 bases and J by 2 bases, 4 bases remained unmatched. The CDR3 coding sequence is TGTGCCAGTAGTGGGTCTAGCGGGACCTACGAGCAGTACTTC. Translating gives CASSGSSGTYEQYF.

The chain employs TRBV5-5 and TRBJ1-2; a possible D gene is TRBD1 (5 bases). The germline V gene has CDR1 SGHKS and CDR2 YYEKEE (reference sequence). There are 14 residues in the CDR3. V was clipped by 0 bases and J by 7 bases, with 13 bases between them. The CDR3 bases are TGTGCCAGCAGCTTGGAGGGGCAGGCGCTTGGCTACACCTTC. It codes for CASSLEGQALGYTF.

Only a few counts were recorded for this clone. The chain employs TRBV7-8 and TRBJ2-7; D gene ambiguous. Germline values: CDR1 SGHVS, CDR2 FQNEAQ. V lost 3 bases and J 0 bases, leaving 9 bases between the germline ends. The CDR3 consists of 14 residues. The CDR3 reads CASSFNYPSYEQYF. CDR3 nucleotide sequence: TGTGCCAGCAGCTTTAACTACCCCTCCTACGAGCAGTACTTC.

There are a few counts of this clone. V and J are TRBV6-5 and TRBJ1-4, with 10 bases that match TRBD1. Trimming removed 0 bases from V and 6 bases from J; junction bases left unmatched: 4. CDR1 MNHEY and CDR2 SVGAGI come from the germline V gene. The CDR3 is made up of 16 amino acids. In DNA form, the CDR3 reads TGTGCCAGCAGTTACTCGATGACAGGGGGCTATGAAAAACTGTTTTTT. Its translation: CASSYSMTGGYEKLFF.

The chain combines TRBV7-8 with TRBJ1-3; D is possibly TRBD1 (5 bases). CDR1 and CDR2 (germline): SGHVS, FQNEAQ. The CDR3 runs to 18 residues. V gave up 2 bases and J gave up 0 bases, with 17 bases separating them. The CDR3 loop is CASSLRGFAVNSGNTIYF. CDR3 nucleotides: TGTGCCAGCAGCTTAAGGGGATTCGCGGTGAACTCTGGAAACACCATATATTTT.

The gene calls are TRBV11-1 and TRBJ2-4, with unresolved D. CDR1 and CDR2 from the germline V gene are SGHAT and FQDESV (reference sequence). Trimming pared 3 bases from V and 0 bases from J, leaving 6 bases between. CDR3 size: 14 residues. CDR3: CASSFGVAKNIQYF. The CDR3 bases are TGTGCCAGCAGCTTCGGAGTAGCCAAAAACATTCAGTACTTC.

The rearrangement links TRBV25-1 to TRBJ2-3; D gene uncertain. V lost 7 bases, J lost 4 bases, and 15 bases lay in between. CDR3 length: 14 amino acids. Germline-derived CDR1 and CDR2 are MGHDK and SYGVNS. The CDR3 DNA follows: TGTGCCAGCAATGAGTCAGTATGGCCAGATACGCAGTATTTT. This codes for CASNESVWPDTQYF.

V usage is TRBV5-8 and J usage is TRBJ1-5; the match to TRBD1 covers 7 bases. CDR3 size: 14 residues. Germline trimming cut 2 bases from V and 7 bases from J; bases unmatched to any gene: 6. CDR1 and CDR2 from the germline V gene are SGHTS and YDEGEE. The CDR3 DNA is TGTGCCAGCAGCTTACAGGGGAGTGCGCAGCCCCAGCATTTT. Translated, it gives CASSLQGSAQPQHF.